Given below is one T cell receptor (beta chain) in context. Its antigen is still unknown. Expansion of antigen-specific CD4+ T cells with viral peptide pools was carried out by the ViraFEST assay before sequencing. Following culture for approximately ten days, CD4+ T cells were isolated. Vaccine administered to participants consisted of two doses of either BNT162b2 or mRNA-1273. All vaccine recipients tested negative for nucleocapsid antibodies and had never contracted SARS-CoV-2 infection. The data were taken from a study of vaccination effects on CD4 cells after COVID-19. Data came from immunoSEQ multiplex PCR; TCRdb stores just in-frame clones and leaves some out. Of under 80,000 clones in the sample, more than 70% were seen once. Study conclusions and caveats: Clonal contraction was marked in infection- and vaccine-induced clones late after vaccination.

V lost 7 bases to trimming and J lost 5 bases, with 14 bases between them. This CDR3 spans 13 amino acids. The sequenced sample was CD4+ T cells from PBMCs cultured with HCoV-229E spike peptides, obtained after COVID-19 vaccination. The chain is built from TRBV12-3 or TRBV12-4 and TRBJ1-1; a possible D gene is TRBD1 (5 bases). The source is a human donor who received a COVID-19 vaccine. The CDR3 DNA follows: TGTGCCAGCACCACAGCCTGGGGGACTGAAGCTTTCTTT. Translation: CASTTAWGTEAFF.